This TCR beta chain was identified in a study of control samples from healthy donors and cancer patients. Repertoires were generated with immunoSEQ multiplex PCR, while TCRdb's copy carries only in-frame clones and drops some. The sample includes around 170,000 clones, 90% seen only once; the top ten take over 1.1%. The source of this sequence is a woman aged 45-65 years in good health. Sequenced sample: blood.

The CDR3 region is CASSRTGRGNTIYF. In nucleotides, the CDR3 is TGTGCCAGCAGCCGGACAGGGAGAGGGAACACCATATATTTT. The chain is built from TRBV7-2 and TRBJ1-3, with 8 bases identical to TRBD1. The CDR3 contains 14 residues. Germline trimming cut 5 bases from V and 7 bases from J; bases unmatched to any gene: 7. The germline V gene has CDR1 SGHTA and CDR2 FQGNSA.